Each of the 28 T cell receptor beta chains below was sequenced from the same sample in a study of T cells after yellow fever vaccination. TCRdb analysed the 5' RACE reads with MiXCR anew, one entry per CDR3 protein. The table includes around 150,000 distinct CDR3 sequences, approximately 6.8% detected once. Material: CD4+ T cells sorted from PBMCs, obtained about 5 days after the first yellow fever vaccination. The receptors were gathered from a man aged 18 to 30 who received the YFV17D yellow fever vaccine.

In its sample, this clonotype was seen many times. The V and J genes are TRBV7-6 and TRBJ2-3, with 12 bases lining up with TRBD2. Per germline, CDR1 SGHVS and CDR2 FNYEAQ. The CDR3 covers 17 residues. Losses at the gene ends were 5 bases for V and 0 bases for J; bases not matched to a gene: 6. The CDR3 DNA is TGTGCCAGCAGCGAAGGACTAGCGGGGAGTAGCACAGATACGCAGTATTTT. This gives the protein CASSEGLAGSSTDTQYF.

In the case of this clonotype: A much larger clone differs from this one at a single base, so this may be a read error. The rearrangement links TRBV6-2 or TRBV6-3 to TRBJ2-1; D call uncertain. The CDR3 loop spans 15 amino acids. V dropped 2 bases and J dropped 5 bases, with 13 bases sitting between them. Germline-derived CDR1 and CDR2 are MNHEY and SVGEGT. The CDR3 here is CASSYVASPDNEQFF. CDR3 nucleotide sequence: TGTGCCAGCAGTTACGTCGCCAGCCCTGACAATGAGCAGTTCTTC.

This clonotype was detected ten times or more. This sequence joins TRBV24-1 and TRBJ2-5; a possible D gene is TRBD2 (6 bases). This CDR3 region has 13 residues. Germline assignment: CDR1 KGHDR and CDR2 SFDVKD. With 3 bases removed from V and 5 bases from J, the gap between germline ends came to 9 bases. DNA of the CDR3: TGTGCCACCAGTGATGCAGGGAGGGAGACCCAGTACTTC. This translates into CATSDAGRETQYF.

In this sample, this clonotype turned up many times. This sequence joins TRBV3-1 and TRBJ1-6, with D possibly matching TRBD1 (5 bases). Germline-derived CDR1 and CDR2 are LGHDT and YNNKEL (reference sequence). The CDR3 consists of 16 residues. Trimming stripped 0 bases from V and 9 bases from J, with 15 bases between. The CDR3 region is CASSQEKGLNFSPLHF. In DNA form, the CDR3 reads TGTGCCAGCAGCCAAGAAAAGGGGTTGAATTTTTCACCCCTCCACTTT.

This clonotype was found many times. V and J are TRBV7-2 and TRBJ2-7; D remains unclear. V was clipped by 1 base and J by 0 bases, with 13 bases between them. The CDR3 is 16 amino acids. Looked up from germline, CDR1 is SGHTA and CDR2 is FQGNSA. The CDR3 bases are TGTGCCAGCAGCTTAGATTCGGACGCGAGCTCCTACGAGCAGTACTTC. Amino acid sequence: CASSLDSDASSYEQYF.

CDR3 in DNA: TGCGCCAGCAGCCAAGGGTTGGGTATTAGGCGTTCACCCCTCCACTTT. Its protein product is CASSQGLGIRRSPLHF. The J gene is TRBJ1-6, the V gene TRBV4-3; no definite D call. Germline CDR1 LGHNA, CDR2 YSLEER. Between the trimmed V and J ends, which lost 1 base and 9 bases, there was a span of 16 bases. This CDR3 is 16 amino acids long.

This clonotype was picked up many times. The rearrangement joins TRBV12-3 or TRBV12-4 to TRBJ2-1; D is unresolved. The CDR3 has 13 residues. V lost 1 base, J lost 8 bases, and 9 bases lay in between. CDR3 sequence reads: CASSLGPRDEQFF. CDR3 sequence (DNA): TGTGCCAGCAGTTTAGGCCCCCGGGATGAGCAGTTCTTC.

This clonotype showed up many times. The chain is built from TRBV12-3 or TRBV12-4 and TRBJ1-6; perhaps TRBD1 as D (6 bases). The CDR3 consists of 15 residues. Trimming shortened V by 8 bases and J by 10 bases, and 21 bases separated the two germline ends. CDR3 nucleotides: TGTGCCAGCGCCGACAGGACCTTCTGGGGATCACCCCTCCACTTT. As protein: CASADRTFWGSPLHF.

In this sample, this clonotype turned up many times. The chain is built from TRBV12-3 or TRBV12-4 and TRBJ2-2, with D possibly called TRBD1 or TRBD2 (5 bases each). Trimming pared 1 base from V and 2 bases from J, leaving 11 bases between. This CDR3 comprises 16 residues. The CDR3 is CASSLGVGANTGELFF. The CDR3 region has the DNA TGTGCCAGCAGTTTAGGCGTCGGGGCAAACACCGGGGAGCTGTTTTTT.

J is TRBJ2-6 and V is TRBV20-1, with D hard to call. Germline lookup yields CDR1 DFQATT and CDR2 SNEGSKA (reference sequence). With 2 bases removed from V and 0 bases from J, the gap between germline ends came to 2 bases. The CDR3 is 13 residues long. The CDR3 DNA follows: TGCAGTGCTAGACGCTCTGGGGCCAACGTCCTGACTTTC. Its translation is CSARRSGANVLTF.

The chain is built from TRBV5-1 and TRBJ2-1; a possible D gene is TRBD2 (5 bases). The CDR3 has 16 amino acids. Per germline, CDR1 SGHRS and CDR2 YFSETQ. V was clipped by 0 bases and J by 8 bases, with 18 bases between them. CDR3 sequence: CASSLAESPTRDEQFF. The CDR3 nucleotides are TGCGCCAGCAGCTTGGCCGAAAGCCCCACTAGGGATGAGCAGTTCTTC.

The chain employs TRBV6-2 or TRBV6-3 and TRBJ1-2; D is unresolved. The CDR3 is 14 residues long. Germline values: CDR1 MNHEY, CDR2 SVGEGT. Trimming pared 3 bases from V and 3 bases from J, leaving 11 bases between. The CDR3 bases are TGTGCCAGCAGTTATCGGCGGTCACACTATGGCTACACCTTC. Protein product: CASSYRRSHYGYTF.

This clonotype was seen many times. The chain couples TRBV7-8 to TRBJ2-6; no clear D. The CDR3 extends over 20 amino acids. The germline V gene has CDR1 SGHVS and CDR2 FQNEAQ. Trimming took 1 base from V and 0 from J, leaving 19 bases between them. CDR3 protein: CASSLVGRRIFDSGANVLTF. The CDR3 nucleotides are TGTGCCAGCAGCTTAGTAGGCCGCAGGATTTTCGACTCTGGGGCCAACGTCCTGACTTTC.

The chain uses TRBV5-1 and TRBJ2-1; a weak D match, TRBD1 (5 bases). This CDR3 spans 14 amino acids. Deletions cut 3 bases from V and 9 bases from J, with 16 bases between. The germline gives CDR1 SGHRS, CDR2 YFSETQ. The CDR3 loop reads CASSSVTGVAEQFF. CDR3 sequence (DNA): TGCGCCAGCAGCTCCGTTACAGGTGTGGCTGAGCAGTTCTTC.

CDR3 sequence (DNA): TGTGCCAGCAGCCAAGATAAGGCGAGGGGCACAGATACGCAGTATTTT. This gives the protein CASSQDKARGTDTQYF. The chain has TRBV3-1 and TRBJ2-3; D might be TRBD2 (5 bases). V was pared by 0 bases and J by 1 base, with 11 bases between. Per germline, CDR1 LGHDT and CDR2 YNNKEL (reference sequence). The CDR3 runs to 16 residues.

At least ten counts were recorded for this clonotype. The gene calls are TRBV5-6 and TRBJ2-7; possibly TRBD1 or TRBD2 for D (5 bases each). The CDR3 spans 14 residues. Looked up from germline, CDR1 is SGHDT and CDR2 is YYEEEE. Trimming stripped 3 bases from V and 4 bases from J, with 14 bases between. CDR3 nucleotides: TGTGCCAGCAGCTCCCCAGGGAGTAGGTACGAGCAGTACGTC. Protein: CASSSPGSRYEQYV.

This clonotype has a count of ten or more. The rearrangement uses TRBV7-2 and TRBJ2-3, with TRBD2 matching over 9 bases. The CDR3 spans 19 residues. Germline-derived CDR1 and CDR2 are SGHTA and FQGNSA. V lost 0 bases, J lost 1 base, and 11 bases stayed unmatched. The CDR3 sequence: CASSLARFGGGARTDTQYF. Written as DNA, the CDR3 is TGTGCCAGCAGCTTAGCGAGATTCGGCGGGGGGGCTCGCACAGATACGCAGTATTTT.

This clonotype was recorded many times. The chain recombines TRBV5-1 with TRBJ1-4, with D perhaps TRBD1 (6 bases). CDR3 length equals 14 residues. V lost 1 base and J 8 bases, leaving 12 bases between the germline ends. Germline V gene sequence: CDR1 SGHRS, CDR2 YFSETQ. The CDR3 DNA reads as TGCGCCAGCAGCTTGAGGGGGACCCAAGAAAAACTGTTTTTT. This sequence encodes CASSLRGTQEKLFF.

This clonotype was recorded at least ten times. The rearrangement uses TRBV28 and TRBJ2-2; possible D gene TRBD1, 5 bases. This CDR3 is 14 amino acids long. CDR1 MDHEN and CDR2 SYDVKM come from the germline V gene. The V end was cut by 3 bases, the J end by 4 bases, with 9 bases between. The CDR3 sequence: CASSFGAGTGELFF. CDR3 DNA sequence: TGTGCCAGCAGTTTTGGGGCCGGCACCGGGGAGCTGTTTTTT. The full variable domain, in which reference TRBV28 and TRBJ2-2 provide the parts outside the CDR3, is DVKVTQSSRYLVKRTGEKVFLECVQDMDHENMFWYRQDPGLGLRLIYFSYDVKMKEKGDIPEGYSVSREKKERFSLILESASTNQTSMYLCASSFGAGTGELFFGEGSRLTVL.

This clonotype was counted ten times or more. This chain joins TRBV5-8 and TRBJ2-1, with a possible D match to TRBD2 (6 bases). Trimming pared 5 bases from V and 0 bases from J, leaving 12 bases between. The CDR3 is made up of 15 amino acids. The V gene's germline CDR1 is SGHTS and CDR2 YDEGEE. CDR3 sequence: CASRPRGTSYNEQFF. The DNA for the CDR3 is TGTGCCAGCAGACCACGGGGGACCTCCTACAATGAGCAGTTCTTC.

This clonotype has more than one count but fewer than ten. The V call is TRBV5-1, the J call TRBJ2-5, with TRBD1 matching over 8 bases. With 4 bases clipped from V and 4 bases from J, the junction kept 9 bases outside the gene matches. Per the germline V gene, CDR1 is SGHRS and CDR2 is YFSETQ. The length of the CDR3 is 15 residues. The CDR3 sequence: CASSTAGGWGETQYF. CDR3 nucleotide sequence: TGCGCCAGCAGCACCGCAGGGGGCTGGGGAGAGACCCAGTACTTC.

This clonotype turned up a few times. Written as DNA, the CDR3 is TGTGCCAGCAGCTTAGTCCCCGGACTAGCGGGGAGTTCTTTAGATACGCAGTATTTT. Its translation: CASSLVPGLAGSSLDTQYF. V and J are TRBV11-3 and TRBJ2-3; 12 bases match TRBD2. The CDR3 extends over 19 amino acids. CDR1 is SGHNT and CDR2 is YENEEA in the germline V gene. Unmatched junction bases numbered 13, after V lost 1 base and J lost 5 bases.

The sample holds many counts of this clonotype. The genes are TRBV20-1 and TRBJ1-1; the match to TRBD1 covers 8 bases. This CDR3 comprises 12 residues. With 6 bases clipped from V and 6 bases from J, the junction kept 6 bases outside the gene matches. Looked up from germline, CDR1 is DFQATT and CDR2 is SNEGSKA (reference sequence). DNA for the CDR3: TGCAGTGCCCCCGGACAGGGAGCTGAAGCTTTCTTT. This sequence encodes CSAPGQGAEAFF.

Here the CDR3 reads CASSQGTVENNSPLHF. CDR3 nucleotides: TGTGCCAGCAGCCAAGGGACGGTGGAAAATAATTCACCCCTCCACTTT. The chain combines TRBV4-2 with TRBJ1-6; D not certain. The V and J ends lost 1 base and 5 bases respectively, with 12 bases between them. Germline V gene lookup returns CDR1 LGHNA and CDR2 YNFKEQ. This CDR3 region has 16 residues.

This clonotype was seen more than once but under ten times. The genes are TRBV12-3 or TRBV12-4 and TRBJ1-5; a weak D match, TRBD1 (6 bases). V was clipped by 4 bases and J by 5 bases, with 9 bases between them. The CDR3 length is 13 residues. The CDR3 here is CASSSDRYQPQHF. The CDR3 DNA is TGTGCCAGCAGTTCCGACAGGTATCAGCCCCAGCATTTT.

The rearrangement joins TRBV7-9 to TRBJ2-5; 7 bases line up with TRBD2. V shed 7 bases and J 4 bases; nucleotides not matched to a gene: 0. In germline, CDR1 is SEHNR, CDR2 FQNEAQ (reference sequence). There are 11 residues in the CDR3. The CDR3 reads CASTGGETQYF. The CDR3 nucleotides read TGTGCCAGCACGGGGGGAGAGACCCAGTACTTC.

This clonotype was observed at least ten times. The rearrangement links TRBV11-2 to TRBJ2-1, with TRBD1 matching over 10 bases. Germline assignment: CDR1 SGHAT and CDR2 FQNNGV. The CDR3 has 13 amino acids. V shed 5 bases, J shed 7 bases, and the junction held 2 bases outside the gene matches. CDR3 bases: TGTGCCAGCAGCCGGACAGGGGGGAATGAGCAGTTCTTC. Its protein product is CASSRTGGNEQFF. Using reference TRBV11-2 and TRBJ2-1 for the parts outside the CDR3, the full variable domain is EAGVAQSPRYKIIEKRQSVAFWCNPISGHATLYWYQQILGQGPKLLIQFQNNGVVDDSQLPKDRFSAERLKGVDSTLKIQPAKLEDSAVYLCASSRTGGNEQFFGPGTRLTVL.

Concerning this clonotype: A junction boundary mismatches the germline segment, possibly from a read error. The chain uses TRBV20-1 and TRBJ2-5; D perhaps matches TRBD2 (5 bases). Germline loops: CDR1 DFQATT, CDR2 SNEGSKA (reference sequence). The CDR3 extends over 14 amino acids. In DNA form, the CDR3 reads TGCAGTGCCAGAGGTCCTAGCAGTGGAGAGACCCAGTACTTC. The encoded protein is CSARGPSSGETQYF.